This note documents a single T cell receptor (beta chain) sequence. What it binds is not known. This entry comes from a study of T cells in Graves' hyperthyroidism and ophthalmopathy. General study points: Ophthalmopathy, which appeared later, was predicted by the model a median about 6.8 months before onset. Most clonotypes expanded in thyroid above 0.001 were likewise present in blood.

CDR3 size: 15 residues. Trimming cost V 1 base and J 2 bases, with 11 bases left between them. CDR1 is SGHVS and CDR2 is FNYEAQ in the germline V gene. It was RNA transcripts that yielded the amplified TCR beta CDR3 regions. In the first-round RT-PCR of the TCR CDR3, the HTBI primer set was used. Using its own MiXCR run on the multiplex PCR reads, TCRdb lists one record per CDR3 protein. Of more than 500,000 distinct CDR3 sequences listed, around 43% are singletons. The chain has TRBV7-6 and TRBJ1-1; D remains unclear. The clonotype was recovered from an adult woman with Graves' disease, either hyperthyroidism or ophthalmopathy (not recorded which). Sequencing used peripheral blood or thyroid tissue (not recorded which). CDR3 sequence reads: CASSLGGLHNTEAFF. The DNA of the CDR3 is TGTGCCAGCAGCTTAGGAGGTTTACATAACACTGAAGCTTTCTTT.